A selection of T cell receptor beta chains follows, all from one sample in a study of PD-1 blockade in mismatch repair-deficient tumors. This table comes from immunoSEQ multiplex PCR, and its TCRdb copy is limited to in-frame clones, with some not included. The table has over 100,000 clones, 60% to 85% seen once. The specimen was peripheral blood, collected 60 weeks after starting pembrolizumab. These receptors all stem from an adult with mismatch repair-deficient cancer. Both conserved end residues are part of each CDR3. A D gene is named only where the DNA matches it firmly. Not all rows give a size; the values are once, few, many and, for expanded clones, a class.

j_call,clone_size,v_call,d_call,cdr3_nt,cdr3_aa
TRBJ2-1,.,TRBV7-3,TRBD2,TGTGCCAGCAGATCCGCCGGAGCGGGGACCTACAATGAGCAGTTCTTC,CASRSAGAGTYNEQFF
TRBJ2-3,.,TRBV29-1,TRBD2,TGCAGCGTTGAGGCGGGAGCGACAGATACGCAGTATTTT,CSVEAGATDTQYF
TRBJ2-3,.,TRBV27,TRBD2,TGTGCCAGCACGCCTAGCGGGGGTAGCACAGATACGCAGTATTTT,CASTPSGGSTDTQYF
TRBJ2-3,.,TRBV4-1,TRBD2,TGCGCCAGCAGCCAAGTCTCTCTAGCGGGAGCCCGGGATACGCAGTATTTT,CASSQVSLAGARDTQYF
TRBJ2-7,.,TRBV30,TRBD2,TGTGCCTGGAGCCGGGGGGGGGACTCCTACGAGCAGTACTTC,CAWSRGGDSYEQYF
TRBJ2-7,.,TRBV6-6,TRBD1,TGTGCTACCAAGGGGACAGGGCAAAACGAGCAGTACTTC,CATKGTGQNEQYF
TRBJ2-2,.,TRBV19,TRBD2,TGTGCCAGTAGTCAGAAGCGGGAGGGCACCGGGGAGCTGTTTTTT,CASSQKREGTGELFF
TRBJ2-7,.,TRBV15,.,TGTGCCACCAGCAGTATCACAGGAGCCTTTTCCTACGAGCAGTACTTC,CATSSITGAFSYEQYF
TRBJ2-1,.,TRBV7-9,.,TGTGCCAGCAGCTTAGAGGATAATGAGCAGTTCTTC,CASSLEDNEQFF
TRBJ2-1,.,TRBV18,TRBD2,TGTGCCAGCTCACCAACCCTAGCGGGAGATGAGCAGTTCTTC,CASSPTLAGDEQFF
TRBJ1-1,.,TRBV18,.,TGTGCCAGCTCACCTAACCCACCGGCAGCGCACACTGAAGCTTTCTTT,CASSPNPPAAHTEAFF
TRBJ2-2,.,TRBV28,.,TGTGCCAGCAGCTATCCCAGACAGGTTATTGACACCGGGGAGCTGTTTTTT,CASSYPRQVIDTGELFF
TRBJ1-1,.,TRBV30,TRBD1,TGTGCCTGGAGTGTATGGACAGGGGGTACCTGGGATGACATGAACACTGAAGCTTTCTTT,CAWSVWTGGTWDDMNTEAFF
TRBJ1-1,.,TRBV7-2,TRBD1,TGTGCCAGCAGTCGGGACAGGGGAAAAGCTTTCTTT,CASSRDRGKAFF
TRBJ1-5,.,TRBV19,.,TGTGCCAGTAGCATGGGACTCGTTGGGCAGCCCCAGCATTTT,CASSMGLVGQPQHF
TRBJ2-7,.,TRBV28,TRBD2,TGTGCCAGCAGCCCAGGACTAGCGGGAGGGTTCGGGCAGTACTTC,CASSPGLAGGFGQYF
TRBJ1-4,few,TRBV7-8,TRBD1,TGTGCCAGCAGCTGGACAGGGGATGAAAAACTGTTTTTT,CASSWTGDEKLFF
TRBJ2-7,.,TRBV7-6,.,TGTGCCAGCAGCTTGACGGAATCCTACGAGCAGTACTTC,CASSLTESYEQYF
TRBJ1-1,.,TRBV6-5,.,TGTGCCAGCAGTTACTCGGACGGCCCGGAAGCTTTCTTT,CASSYSDGPEAFF
TRBJ2-1,.,TRBV7-3,TRBD2,TGTGCCAGCAGCACCTACGCCGCTAGCGGGAGTCACAATGAGCAGTTCTTC,CASSTYAASGSHNEQFF
TRBJ2-3,few,TRBV14,TRBD2,TGTGCCAGCAGCCAAGCTTTTGCGGGACTAGCGGTCCCAGATACGCAGTATTTT,CASSQAFAGLAVPDTQYF
TRBJ2-1,once,TRBV10-3,.,TGTGCCATCAGTGAGGAGCAGCAGTTCTTC,CAISEEQQFF
TRBJ2-1,.,TRBV11-2,.,TGTGCCAGCAGCTTGGGCAGGGGCGCCCTCAATGAGCAGTTCTTC,CASSLGRGALNEQFF
TRBJ1-1,few,TRBV5-1,.,TGCGCCAGCAGCACATCCGGGGACATGAACACTGAAGCTTTCTTT,CASSTSGDMNTEAFF
TRBJ2-7,.,TRBV7-6,.,TGTGCCAGCAGCTCCAGGGCCGGAGCCGGCATCGGCGAGCAGTACTTC,CASSSRAGAGIGEQYF
TRBJ2-6,.,TRBV5-1,TRBD1,TGCGCCAGCAGCGACGACAGGGCCGGGGCCAACGTCCTGACTTTC,CASSDDRAGANVLTF
TRBJ2-1,.,TRBV5-4,.,TGTGCCAGCAGCTTGCCGGGACTTAGAGACAATGAGCAGTTCTTC,CASSLPGLRDNEQFF